The 5 T cell receptor beta chains below come from one sample, sequenced in a study of OX40 agonist ivuxolimab in advanced cancers. Sequenced by immunoSEQ multiplex PCR; TCRdb stores in-frame clones only, minus some. Among fewer than 80,000 clones listed, 75% to 90% were seen once. Sequences were derived from CD4+ or CD8+ T cells sorted from blood, sampled in a trial of the OX40 agonist ivuxolimab. These receptors came from an adult with an advanced solid tumor such as melanoma, head and neck, liver or kidney cancer.

The chain uses TRBV7-9 and TRBJ1-1; TRBD1 is a possible D gene (5 bases). The V end was cut by 4 bases, the J end by 2 bases, with 11 bases between. Germline V gene data show CDR1 as SEHNR and CDR2 as FQNEAQ (reference sequence). This CDR3 has 14 amino acids. The chain's CDR3 is CASSSPGPNTEAFF. CDR3 DNA sequence: TGTGCCAGCAGCTCTCCGGGGCCAAACACTGAAGCTTTCTTT.

The CDR3 sequence is CASSPRVGVRRGGFNEQFF. The CDR3 coding sequence is TGTGCCAGCAGCCCCCGGGTAGGAGTTCGGCGGGGGGGTTTCAATGAGCAGTTCTTC. The V call is TRBV9, the J call TRBJ2-1; TRBD2 aligns across 9 bases. V gave up 4 bases and J gave up 6 bases; unmatched junction bases: 20. The CDR3 loop spans 19 amino acids. CDR1 and CDR2 (germline): SGDLS, YYNGEE.

On this clone: Other DNA sequences in the same sample also yield this CDR3. The chain is built from TRBV4-3 and TRBJ1-1; a possible D gene is TRBD1 (6 bases). This CDR3 is 14 amino acids long. V was trimmed by 0 bases and J by 1 base, leaving 6 bases between them. The V gene's germline CDR1 is LGHNA and CDR2 YSLEER. The CDR3 region is CASSQDRGNTEAFF. The DNA for the CDR3 is TGCGCCAGCAGCCAAGACAGGGGGAACACTGAAGCTTTCTTT.

The V call is TRBV19, the J call TRBJ1-1; 8 positions agree with TRBD1. The germline V gene has CDR1 LNHDA and CDR2 SQIVND (reference sequence). Unmatched junction bases numbered 11, after V lost 7 bases and J lost 1 base. The CDR3 is 16 amino acids. The CDR3 sequence: CASTWGRGLPNTEAFF. The CDR3 nucleotides are TGTGCCAGTACCTGGGGCAGGGGGCTGCCGAACACTGAAGCTTTCTTT.

V is TRBV7-9 and J is TRBJ2-7, with a tentative D call TRBD1 (6 bases). The germline gives CDR1 SEHNR, CDR2 FQNEAQ (reference sequence). The CDR3 covers 14 residues. V was shortened by 2 bases and J by 5 bases, with 13 bases between the two germline ends. CDR3 in amino acids: CASSLWPGDHEQYF. The DNA for the CDR3 is TGTGCCAGCAGCTTATGGCCAGGGGATCACGAGCAGTACTTC.